The 8 T cell receptor beta chains below all came from one sample that was sequenced in a study of metastatic and nonmetastatic thyroid tumors. TCRdb recomputed clones from the PCR reads via MiXCR. There are about 42,000 clones in the sample; 12% occur only once, and around 9% lies in the top ten. Patients underwent thyroid surgery, and none had received any treatment before it. Input material: blood. Source of these receptors: a male donor with papillary thyroid cancer or a benign thyroid nodule (not recorded which). Some clones in this sample may be carry-over from other donors' samples.

Concerning this clone itself: This sequence may be a read error, since a much larger clone differs from it by one base. Additional DNA sequences in this sample encode the identical CDR3. The chain's CDR3 is CASSPGLAGREQFF. The CDR3 nucleotides read TGTGCCAGTAGTCCTGGGCTAGCGGGGCGAGAACAGTTCTTC. V usage is TRBV19 and J usage is TRBJ2-1, with TRBD2 identical over 9 bases. Trimming at V came to 5 bases and at J to 13 bases, leaving 12 bases not matched to a gene. The CDR3 is made up of 14 amino acids. CDR1 is LNHDA and CDR2 is SQIVND in the germline V gene (reference sequence).

As regards this clone: This may stem from a read error, because a much larger clone lies one nucleotide away. The V and J genes are TRBV5-1 and TRBJ2-1, with TRBD2 identical over 12 bases. Per the germline V gene, CDR1 is SGHRS and CDR2 is YFSETQ. The CDR3 covers 19 residues. The CDR3 reads CASILGGWTSGNSYNEQFF. CDR3 nucleotide sequence: TGCGCCAGCATCTTGGGGGGTTGGACTAGCGGGAACTCCTACAATGAGCAGTTCTTC.

This clone was recorded many times. The chain is built from TRBV11-2 and TRBJ1-5; perhaps TRBD1 as D (5 bases). CDR1 is SGHAT, CDR2 FQNNGV, per germline. This CDR3 comprises 17 residues. Trimming shortened V by 3 bases and J by 0 bases, and 15 bases separated the two germline ends. The CDR3 sequence is CASSFGRESYSNQPQHF. CDR3 DNA: TGTGCCAGCAGCTTCGGCAGGGAGTCCTATAGCAATCAGCCCCAGCATTTT.

This clone was counted at least ten times. The CDR3: CASSQGSRTDNQPQHF. CDR3 DNA sequence: TGCGCCAGCAGCCAAGGAAGTAGGACGGACAATCAGCCCCAGCATTTT. The V call is TRBV4-1, the J call TRBJ1-5; no definite D call. CDR1 and CDR2 from the germline V gene are MGHRA and YSYEKL. CDR3 length: 16 residues. The V gene lost 1 base and the J gene lost 3 bases, with 13 bases spanning the gap.

Comment on this clone: The junction differs from germline at one of its ends, possibly a read error. The gene calls are TRBV6-1 and TRBJ2-7, with TRBD1 identical over 8 bases. The germline gives CDR1 MNHNS, CDR2 SASEGT. The CDR3 extends over 15 amino acids. The CDR3 region is CASRRDRWWSYVQYF. In DNA form, the CDR3 reads TGTGCCAGCAGGAGGGACAGGTGGTGGTCCTACGTGCAGTACTTC.

A remark on this clone: Possible read error: a much larger clone is one base away. Other DNA variants within this sample encode the same CDR3. The chain uses TRBV28 and TRBJ2-3; perhaps D is TRBD1 or TRBD2 (6 bases each). Germline V gene lookup returns CDR1 MDHEN and CDR2 SYDVKM. The CDR3 loop spans 13 amino acids. V gave up 11 bases and J gave up 5 bases, with 17 bases separating them. CDR3 amino acids: CAWGAGDVDTQYF. DNA for the CDR3: TGTGCCTGGGGGGCAGGAGATGTAGATACGCAGTATTTT. Variable domain in full (rest from reference TRBV28 and TRBJ2-3): DVKVTQSSRYLVKRTGEKVFLECVQDMDHENMFWYRQDPGLGLRLIYFSYDVKMKEKGDIPEGYSVSREKKERFSLILESASTNQTSMYLCAWGAGDVDTQYFGPGTRLTVL.

At least ten counts were recorded for this clone. The J gene is TRBJ1-2, the V gene TRBV28, with D maybe TRBD1 (6 bases). Germline CDR1 and CDR2: MDHEN and SYDVKM. This CDR3 region has 12 residues. Trimming removed 6 bases at V and 10 bases at J, with 15 bases between. The CDR3: CASRLQGPNYTF. DNA for the CDR3: TGTGCCAGCAGGCTGCAGGGGCCCAACTACACCTTC.

This clone was counted ten times or more. This sequence joins TRBV4-1 and TRBJ1-3; D call uncertain. Trimming shortened V by 2 bases and J by 4 bases, and 15 bases separated the two germline ends. The germline V gene has CDR1 MGHRA and CDR2 YSYEKL. CDR3 length: 16 residues. The CDR3 is CASSQSDRPPGNTIYF. The DNA of the CDR3 is TGCGCCAGCAGCCAATCTGACCGGCCCCCGGGAAACACCATATATTTT.